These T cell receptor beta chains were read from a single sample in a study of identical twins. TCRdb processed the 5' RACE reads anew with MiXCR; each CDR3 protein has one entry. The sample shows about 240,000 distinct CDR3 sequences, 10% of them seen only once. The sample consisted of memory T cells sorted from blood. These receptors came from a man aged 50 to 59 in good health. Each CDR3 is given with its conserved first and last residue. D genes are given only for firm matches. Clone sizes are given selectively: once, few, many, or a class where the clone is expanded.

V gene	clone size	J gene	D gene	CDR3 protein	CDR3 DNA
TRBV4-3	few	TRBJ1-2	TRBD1	CASSQDVDRDSGYTF	TGCGCCAGCAGCCAAGATGTAGACAGGGACAGTGGCTACACCTTC
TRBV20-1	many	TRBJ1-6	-	CSARVGHGGNSPLHF	TGCAGTGCTAGGGTGGGCCACGGGGGAAATTCACCCCTCCACTTT
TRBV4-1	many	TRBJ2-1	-	CAASRVSLRLSSYNEQFF	TGCGCCGCCAGCAGGGTATCCCTTCGTCTGAGCTCCTACAATGAGCAGTTCTTC
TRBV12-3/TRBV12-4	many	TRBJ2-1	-	CASSPRDEQFF	TGTGCCAGCAGCCCAAGAGATGAGCAGTTCTTC
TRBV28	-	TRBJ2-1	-	CASNPGGYNEQFF	TGTGCCAGCAACCCCGGGGGATACAATGAGCAGTTCTTC
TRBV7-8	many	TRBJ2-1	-	CASSLYLGGLPYNEQFF	TGTGCCAGCAGCTTATATCTGGGGGGCCTTCCGTACAATGAGCAGTTCTTC
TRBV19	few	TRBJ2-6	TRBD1	CASSVAGTGGSGANVLTF	TGTGCCAGTAGTGTGGCCGGGACAGGGGGATCTGGGGCCAACGTCCTGACTTTC
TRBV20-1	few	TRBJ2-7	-	CSAPDSTYEQYF	TGCAGTGCTCCAGACAGCACCTACGAGCAGTACTTC
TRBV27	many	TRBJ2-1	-	CASSSRSGLSSYNEQFF	TGTGCCAGCAGTTCGCGAAGCGGGCTGAGCTCCTACAATGAGCAGTTCTTC
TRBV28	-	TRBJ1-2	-	CASTTEGGYTF	TGTGCCAGCACAACGGAGGGGGGCTACACCTTC
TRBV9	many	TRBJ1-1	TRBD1	CASSAHTIPQGEGTEAFF	TGTGCCAGCAGCGCTCACACAATTCCCCAGGGGGAAGGCACTGAAGCTTTCTTT
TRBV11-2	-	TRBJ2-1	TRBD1	CASSFPKGGQVMSYNEQIF	TGTGCCAGCAGCTTCCCCAAAGGGGGCCAGGTAATGTCCTACAATGAGCAGATCTTC
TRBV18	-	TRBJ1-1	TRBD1	CASKQGAYTEAFF	TGTGCCAGCAAACAGGGGGCCTACACTGAAGCTTTCTTT
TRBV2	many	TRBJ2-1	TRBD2	CASRFRLAVNEQFF	TGTGCCAGCAGATTTAGACTAGCGGTAAATGAGCAGTTCTTC
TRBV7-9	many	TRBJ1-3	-	CASTTTGSGNTIYF	TGTGCCAGCACCACTACAGGGTCTGGAAACACCATATATTTT
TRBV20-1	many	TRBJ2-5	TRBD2	CSARVAGGLETQYF	TGCAGTGCTAGGGTAGCGGGGGGATTGGAGACCCAGTACTTC
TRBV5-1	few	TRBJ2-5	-	CASTTPGRETQYF	TGCGCCAGCACGACTCCGGGGAGGGAGACCCAGTACTTC
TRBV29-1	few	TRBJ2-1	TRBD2	CSVSLSGGANEQFF	TGCAGCGTGTCACTTAGCGGGGGGGCCAATGAGCAGTTCTTC
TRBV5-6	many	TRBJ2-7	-	CASSQAYEQYF	TGTGCCAGCAGCCAAGCCTACGAGCAGTACTTC
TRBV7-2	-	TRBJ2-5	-	CASSLITGQETQYF	TGTGCCAGCAGCTTAATTACAGGACAAGAGACCCAGTACTTC